This T cell receptor (beta chain) was identified in a study of blood T cells in healthy people across ages (dated by TCRdb to the mid-2010s). Study-level background: In model experiments, template switching captured about one uniquely barcoded TCR beta cDNA molecule for every two T cells. To track age-related changes in TCR beta repertoire diversity, the study relied on deep sequencing normalized with unique cDNA molecular identifiers. The donors were divided into four age groups: young (average around 17 years), middle-aged (about 40), aged (about 60) and long-lived (roughly 86). To avoid experimental bias, donors of different ages were randomly spread across the sequencing lanes. The study analyzed two additional independent replicas of 1 million unique cDNA reads from the same blood draw for two donors, one aged 18 to 30 and one aged 80 or older. Here is what the overall study found, with its caveats: Estimates of total diversity based on one million sequenced T cells were regarded as lower bounds and as underestimates. The long-lived group showed more naive CD4+ T cells, fewer expanded clones and increased TCR diversity than the aged group, suggesting age selection. Observed TCR beta diversity correlated strongly with the percentage of naive T cells measured by flow cytometry. As age increased, observed TCR beta diversity per million T cells dropped in a roughly linear way, and a significant reduction was already evident by age 40. Because donor CMV infection status was unknown, age-related changes in expanded clonotypes were potentially confounded. Because profiling used bulk unsorted PBMCs, naive and antigen-experienced compartments could not be compared conclusively.

The library was built by means of 5' RACE. The listed sequencing device is Illumina HiSeq 2500. A second PCR of roughly 7 to 11 cycles was run with a J-beta primer mix and a sample-barcoded 5' primer. A template-switch 5' adaptor carrying 12 random nucleotides introduced a unique molecular identifier onto each TCR beta cDNA molecule. Each sample yielded at least 2.5 million CDR3-containing paired-end reads. The Mint cDNA synthesis kit, primed by a TRBC-specific oligonucleotide, was used to synthesize first-strand cDNA from all RNA. After uracil-DNA glycosylase treatment, a first 18-cycle PCR used universal primers M1SS and BC2_uni_R on all cDNA. From the authors' description of their analysis: Each sample was normalized by randomly selecting 1 million high-quality reads, each carrying a distinct molecular identifier. Reads with shared molecular identifiers were discarded instead of being binned into consensus sequences. CDR3 identification, clonotype clustering and error correction used MiTCR with a Q25 quality threshold and the strictest error-elimination algorithm. A nonparametric unseen species model using Euler transformation provided a lower-bound estimate of total TCR beta diversity. TCRdb reanalyzed the raw reads on its own, using fastp at Q25 for trimming and MiXCR for clone calling, and kept in-frame beta chains. One record per CDR3 amino acid sequence lists the most common genes and DNA. TCRdb, rather than the study authors, made the V and J calls. This sample lists approximately 900,000 distinct CDR3 sequences; under 50% were detected once. Clones ranked in the top ten supply 13% of the sample.

Trimming takes 6 bases from V and 4 bases from J, and the germline ends sit 13 bases apart. The CDR3 runs 13 amino acids, cysteine and phenylalanine included. Solely the CDR3 DNA is kept, with 39 bases framed from the first base. For CDR1 and CDR2, the germline V gene (reference sequence) lists SGHKS and YYEKEE. On this clonotype itself: What antigen it recognizes has not been identified. There are no base qualities to consult, and no much larger clone falls within one base.

The roughly 39 donors, aged about 6 to 100 years, were systemically healthy Caucasian individuals from Russia. Approximately 9.3 milliliters of peripheral blood were collected from each donor into EDTA-treated Vacutainer tubes. Ficoll-Paque density-gradient centrifugation was used to isolate PBMCs, with at least 7 million per sample. Trizol reagent was used to extract total RNA from PBMCs, with at least 6 micrograms per sample. For every donor, an aliquot of PBMCs went through flow cytometry to measure the percentages of naive CD45RAhigh/CD27high T cells. The chain couples TRBV5-5 to TRBJ2-5, with the D gene uncertain. Sequenced material: blood. The origin of this receptor is a man younger than 40 in good health. The CDR3 is CASIPQDAETQYF. The nucleotide sequence is given as TGTGCCAGCATCCCTCAGGATGCAGAGACCCAGTACTTC.